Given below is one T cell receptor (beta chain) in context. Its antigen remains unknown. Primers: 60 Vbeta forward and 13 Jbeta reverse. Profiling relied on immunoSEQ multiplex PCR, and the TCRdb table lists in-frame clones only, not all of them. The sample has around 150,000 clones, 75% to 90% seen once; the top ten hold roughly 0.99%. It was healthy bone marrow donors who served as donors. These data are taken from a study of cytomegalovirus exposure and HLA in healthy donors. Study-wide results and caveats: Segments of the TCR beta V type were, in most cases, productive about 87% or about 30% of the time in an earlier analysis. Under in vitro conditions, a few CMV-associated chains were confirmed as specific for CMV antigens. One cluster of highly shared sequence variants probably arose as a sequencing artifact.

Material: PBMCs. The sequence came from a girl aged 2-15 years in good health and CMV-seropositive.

As DNA, the CDR3 is TGTGCCAGCAGTGAACTAGGCCCCTCCGGGGAGCTGTTTTTT. This translates into CASSELGPSGELFF. V gene TRBV6-4 combines with J gene TRBJ2-2; tentatively, D is TRBD2 (5 bases). The germline gives CDR1 MRHNA, CDR2 SNTAGT. Trimming took off 3 bases at V and 6 bases at J, with 11 bases between the two ends. The CDR3 length is 14 residues.